The clone carrying this T cell receptor beta chain came up a few times. The source of the sample is a study of T cell repertoires in cytomegalovirus infection. TCRdb re-analysed the reads in MiXCR, keeping a single row per CDR3 protein. The sample holds around 740,000 distinct CDR3 sequences, 35% seen once. This receptor was identified in a human donor in good health (CMV status not recorded). Some clones in this sample may be carry-over from other donors' samples. The sequencing input was PBMCs.

CDR3 nucleotides: TGTGCCAGCAGTCTAGCGCAGGGGGCCACTGAAGCTTTCTTT. It specifies CASSLAQGATEAFF. The J gene is TRBJ1-1, the V gene TRBV7-3; 8 bases agree with TRBD1. The CDR3 has 14 residues. Trimming removed 6 bases from V and 4 bases from J; junction bases left unmatched: 7. Germline V gives CDR1 SGHTA, CDR2 FQGTGA.